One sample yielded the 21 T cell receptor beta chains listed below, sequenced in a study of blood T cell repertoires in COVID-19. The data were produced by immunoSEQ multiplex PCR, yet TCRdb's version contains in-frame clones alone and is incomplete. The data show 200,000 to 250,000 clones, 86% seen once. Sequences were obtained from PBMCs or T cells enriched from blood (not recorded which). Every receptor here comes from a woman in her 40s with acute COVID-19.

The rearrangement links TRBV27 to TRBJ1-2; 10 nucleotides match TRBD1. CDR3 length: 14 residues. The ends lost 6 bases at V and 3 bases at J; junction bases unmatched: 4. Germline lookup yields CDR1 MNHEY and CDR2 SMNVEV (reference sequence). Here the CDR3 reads CASRLTGGYYGYTF. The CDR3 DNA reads TGTGCCAGCAGACTGACAGGGGGCTACTATGGCTACACCTTC.

Here the CDR3 DNA reads TGTGCCAGTAGTGAACAGGTCGCTAGCAATCAGCCCCAGCATTTT. This codes for CASSEQVASNQPQHF. This chain joins TRBV19 and TRBJ1-5, with D maybe TRBD1 (5 bases). Trimming cost V 5 bases and J 0 bases, with 11 bases left between them. The germline V gene encodes CDR1 LNHDA and CDR2 SQIVND (reference sequence). The CDR3 extends over 15 amino acids.

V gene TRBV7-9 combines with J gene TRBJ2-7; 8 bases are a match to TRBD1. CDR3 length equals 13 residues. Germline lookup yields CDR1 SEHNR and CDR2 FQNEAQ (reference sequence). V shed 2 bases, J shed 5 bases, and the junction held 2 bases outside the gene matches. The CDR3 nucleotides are TGTGCCAGCAGCTTATACAGGGGGGACGAGCAGTACTTC. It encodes CASSLYRGDEQYF.

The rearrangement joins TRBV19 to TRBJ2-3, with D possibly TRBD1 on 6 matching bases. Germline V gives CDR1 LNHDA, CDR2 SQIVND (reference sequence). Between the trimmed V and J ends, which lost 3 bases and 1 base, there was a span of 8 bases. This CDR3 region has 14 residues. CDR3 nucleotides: TGTGCCAGTAGTATCGCAGGGGGCACAGATACGCAGTATTTT. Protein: CASSIAGGTDTQYF.

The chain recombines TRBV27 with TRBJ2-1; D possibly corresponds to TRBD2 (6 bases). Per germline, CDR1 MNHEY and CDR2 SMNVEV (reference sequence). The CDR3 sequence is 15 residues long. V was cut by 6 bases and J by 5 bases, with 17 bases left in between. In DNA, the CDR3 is TGTGCCAGCAGAACCCTCCGGGACTTGGACAATGAGCAGTTCTTC. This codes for CASRTLRDLDNEQFF.

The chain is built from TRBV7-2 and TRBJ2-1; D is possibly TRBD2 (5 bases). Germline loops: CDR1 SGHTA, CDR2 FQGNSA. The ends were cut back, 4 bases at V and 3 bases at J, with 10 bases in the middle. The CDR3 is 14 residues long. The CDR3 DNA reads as TGTGCCAGCAGCTGGACTCTCAGCTACAATGAGCAGTTCTTC. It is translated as CASSWTLSYNEQFF.

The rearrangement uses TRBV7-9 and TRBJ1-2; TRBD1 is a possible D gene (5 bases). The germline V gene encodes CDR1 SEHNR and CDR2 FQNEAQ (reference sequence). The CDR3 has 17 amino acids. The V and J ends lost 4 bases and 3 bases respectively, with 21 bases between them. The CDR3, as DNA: TGTGCCAGCAGCTCTTACGCCGGACAACAAACCGACTATGGCTACACCTTC. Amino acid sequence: CASSSYAGQQTDYGYTF. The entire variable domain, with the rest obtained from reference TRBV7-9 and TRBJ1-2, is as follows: DTGVSQNPRHKITKRGQNVTFRCDPISEHNRLYWYRQTLGQGPEFLTYFQNEAQLEKSRLLSDRFSAERPKGSFSTLEIQRTEQGDSAMYLCASSSYAGQQTDYGYTFGSGTRLTVV.

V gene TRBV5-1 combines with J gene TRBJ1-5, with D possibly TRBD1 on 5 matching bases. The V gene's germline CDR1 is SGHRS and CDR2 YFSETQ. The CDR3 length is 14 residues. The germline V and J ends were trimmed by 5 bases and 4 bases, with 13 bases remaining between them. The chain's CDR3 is CASREGRVNQPQHF. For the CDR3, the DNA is TGCGCCAGCAGGGAGGGCAGGGTGAATCAGCCCCAGCATTTT.

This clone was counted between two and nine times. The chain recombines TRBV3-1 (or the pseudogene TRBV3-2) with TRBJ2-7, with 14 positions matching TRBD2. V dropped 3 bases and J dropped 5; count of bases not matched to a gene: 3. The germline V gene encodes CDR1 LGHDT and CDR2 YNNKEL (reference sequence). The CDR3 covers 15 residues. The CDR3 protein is CASSHPGLAGDEQYF. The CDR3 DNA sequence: TGTGCCAGCAGCCACCCGGGACTAGCGGGAGACGAGCAGTACTTC.

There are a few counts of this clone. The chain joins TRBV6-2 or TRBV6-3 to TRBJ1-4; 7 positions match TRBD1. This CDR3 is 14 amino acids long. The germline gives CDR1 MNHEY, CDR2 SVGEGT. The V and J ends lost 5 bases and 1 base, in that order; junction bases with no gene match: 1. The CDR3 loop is CASSRQGTNEKLFF. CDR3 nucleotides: TGTGCCAGCAGTCGACAGGGAACTAATGAAAAACTGTTTTTT.

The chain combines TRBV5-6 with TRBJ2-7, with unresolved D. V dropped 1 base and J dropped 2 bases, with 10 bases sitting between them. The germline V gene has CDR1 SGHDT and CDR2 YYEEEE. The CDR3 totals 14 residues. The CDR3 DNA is TGTGCCAGCAGCTTGCAACTTCATGCCTACGAGCAGTACTTC. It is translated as CASSLQLHAYEQYF.

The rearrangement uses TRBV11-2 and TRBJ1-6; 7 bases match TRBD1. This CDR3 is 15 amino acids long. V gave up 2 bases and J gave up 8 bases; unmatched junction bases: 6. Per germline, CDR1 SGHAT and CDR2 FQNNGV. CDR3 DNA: TGTGCCAGCAGCTTAATTGGGACAGAAGATTCACCCCTCCACTTT. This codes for CASSLIGTEDSPLHF. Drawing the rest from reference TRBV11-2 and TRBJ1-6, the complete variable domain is EAGVAQSPRYKIIEKRQSVAFWCNPISGHATLYWYQQILGQGPKLLIQFQNNGVVDDSQLPKDRFSAERLKGVDSTLKIQPAKLEDSAVYLCASSLIGTEDSPLHFGNGTRLTVT.

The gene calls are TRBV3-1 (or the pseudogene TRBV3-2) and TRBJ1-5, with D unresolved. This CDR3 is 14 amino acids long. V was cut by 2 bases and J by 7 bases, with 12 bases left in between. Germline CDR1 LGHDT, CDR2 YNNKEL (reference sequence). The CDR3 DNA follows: TGTGCCAGCAGCCAAACGACGGCGGGCCAGCCCCAGCATTTT. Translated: CASSQTTAGQPQHF.

The CDR3 loop is CASSQGFGYEQYF. The CDR3, as DNA: TGTGCCAGCAGCCAAGGGTTCGGGTACGAGCAGTACTTC. This chain joins TRBV14 and TRBJ2-7, with D hard to call. This CDR3 spans 13 amino acids. The V end was cut by 1 base, the J end by 4 bases, with 8 bases between. Germline values: CDR1 SGHDN, CDR2 FVKESK.

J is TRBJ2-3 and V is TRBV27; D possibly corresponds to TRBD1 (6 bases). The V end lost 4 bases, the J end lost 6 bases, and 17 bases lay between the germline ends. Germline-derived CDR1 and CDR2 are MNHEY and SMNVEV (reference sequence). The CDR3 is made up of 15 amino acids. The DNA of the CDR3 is TGTGCCAGCAGTTACCGGGACATACGAACGGATACGCAGTATTTT. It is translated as CASSYRDIRTDTQYF.

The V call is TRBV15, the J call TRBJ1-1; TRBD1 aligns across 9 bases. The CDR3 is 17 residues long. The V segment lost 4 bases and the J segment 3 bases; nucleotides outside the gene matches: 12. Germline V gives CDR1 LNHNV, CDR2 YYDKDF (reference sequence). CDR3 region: CATSTNRGLRFDTEAFF. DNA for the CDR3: TGTGCCACCAGCACAAACAGGGGGCTAAGGTTCGACACTGAAGCTTTCTTT.

The CDR3 DNA is TGTGCCACCCGGACTAGTCTCTACAATGAGCAGTTCTTC. Its protein is CATRTSLYNEQFF. The chain recombines TRBV19 with TRBJ2-1, with 7 bases lining up with TRBD2. CDR1 and CDR2 (germline): LNHDA, SQIVND (reference sequence). V shed 10 bases and J 3 bases; nucleotides not matched to a gene: 6. This CDR3 region has 13 residues.

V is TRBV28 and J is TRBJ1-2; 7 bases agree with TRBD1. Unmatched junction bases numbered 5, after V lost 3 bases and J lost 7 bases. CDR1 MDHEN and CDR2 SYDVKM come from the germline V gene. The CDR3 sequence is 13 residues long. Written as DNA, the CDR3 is TGTGCCAGCAGTTTGACAGGGTACCTTGGCTACACCTTC. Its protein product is CASSLTGYLGYTF.

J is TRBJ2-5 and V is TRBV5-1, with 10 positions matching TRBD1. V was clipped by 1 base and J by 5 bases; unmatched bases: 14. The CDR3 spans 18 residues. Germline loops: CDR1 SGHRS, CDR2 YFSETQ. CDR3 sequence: CASSLKSSGTGERETQYF. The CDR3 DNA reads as TGCGCCAGCAGCTTGAAGTCATCTGGGACAGGGGAAAGGGAGACCCAGTACTTC.

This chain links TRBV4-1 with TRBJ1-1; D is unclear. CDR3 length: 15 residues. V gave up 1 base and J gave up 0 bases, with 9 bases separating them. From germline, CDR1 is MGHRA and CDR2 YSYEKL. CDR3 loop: CASSQGSSVNTEAFF. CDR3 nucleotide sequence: TGCGCCAGCAGCCAAGGGTCCAGCGTGAACACTGAAGCTTTCTTT.

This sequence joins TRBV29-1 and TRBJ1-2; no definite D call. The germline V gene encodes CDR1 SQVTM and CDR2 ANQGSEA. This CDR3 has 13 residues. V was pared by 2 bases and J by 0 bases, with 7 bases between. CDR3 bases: TGCAGCGTTGAAAACACAGCTAACTATGGCTACACCTTC. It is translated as CSVENTANYGYTF.